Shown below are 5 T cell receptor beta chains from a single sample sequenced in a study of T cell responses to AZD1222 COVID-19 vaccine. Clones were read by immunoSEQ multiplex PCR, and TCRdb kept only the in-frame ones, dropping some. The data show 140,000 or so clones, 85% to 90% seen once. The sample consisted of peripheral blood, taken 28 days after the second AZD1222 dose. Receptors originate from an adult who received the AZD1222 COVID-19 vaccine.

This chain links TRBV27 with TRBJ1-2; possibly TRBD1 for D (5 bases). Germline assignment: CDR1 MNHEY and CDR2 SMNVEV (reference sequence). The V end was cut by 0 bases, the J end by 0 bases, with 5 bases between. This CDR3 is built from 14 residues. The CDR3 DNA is TGTGCCAGCAGTTTATCGGGGGCTAACTATGGCTACACCTTC. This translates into CASSLSGANYGYTF.

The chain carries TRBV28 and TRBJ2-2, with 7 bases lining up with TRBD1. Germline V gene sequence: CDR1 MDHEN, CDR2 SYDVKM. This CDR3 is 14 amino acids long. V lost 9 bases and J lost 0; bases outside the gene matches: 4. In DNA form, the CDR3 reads TGTGCCAGTCACAGGGGCTCGAACACCGGGGAGCTGTTTTTT. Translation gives CASHRGSNTGELFF.

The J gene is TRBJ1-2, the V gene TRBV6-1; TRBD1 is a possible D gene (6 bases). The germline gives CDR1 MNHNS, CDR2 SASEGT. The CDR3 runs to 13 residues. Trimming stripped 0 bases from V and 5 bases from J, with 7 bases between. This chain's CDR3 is CASSEAGGYGYTF. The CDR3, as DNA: TGTGCCAGCAGTGAAGCAGGGGGGTATGGCTACACCTTC.

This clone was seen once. CDR3 region: CASSLPTSGADTQYF. CDR3 nucleotide sequence: TGCGCCAGCAGTCTCCCGACTAGCGGGGCAGATACGCAGTATTTT. This rearrangement joins TRBV4-1 to TRBJ2-3, with 11 bases that match TRBD2. Per the germline V gene, CDR1 is MGHRA and CDR2 is YSYEKL. This CDR3 is built from 15 residues. V trimming: 6 bases; J trimming: 4 bases; junction bases outside the gene matches: 6.

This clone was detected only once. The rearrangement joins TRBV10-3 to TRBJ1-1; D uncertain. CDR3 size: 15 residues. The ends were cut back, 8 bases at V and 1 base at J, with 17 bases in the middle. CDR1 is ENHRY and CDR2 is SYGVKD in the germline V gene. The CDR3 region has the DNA TGTGCCATCGCCAGTGAGGGCGCGAAGAACACTGAAGCTTTCTTT. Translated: CAIASEGAKNTEAFF.